A single sample gave rise to the 27 T cell receptor beta chains below, sequenced in a study of cytomegalovirus exposure and HLA in healthy donors. A multiplex PCR was run with 60 Vbeta primers and 13 Jbeta primers. Measured with immunoSEQ multiplex PCR; TCRdb has only the in-frame clones, and not every one. The sample yields approximately 42,000 clones, of which the top ten take up over 7%. Sequenced: PBMCs. The receptor source for this set is a male donor in good health and CMV-seronegative.

V usage is TRBV30 and J usage is TRBJ2-4; 9 bases map to TRBD2. J gave up 9 bases and V 2 bases, and 11 bases lay outside the gene matches. The CDR3 is 15 residues long. CDR1 GTSNPN and CDR2 SVGIG come from the germline V gene (reference sequence). In nucleotides, the CDR3 is TGTGCCTGGAGTCCCGCTACTAGCGGGTTTACCATTCAGTACTTC. It is translated as CAWSPATSGFTIQYF.

The rearrangement joins TRBV7-2 to TRBJ1-5, with 7 bases fitting TRBD1. The germline V gene has CDR1 SGHTA and CDR2 FQGNSA. Trimming took 1 base from V and 0 from J; bases not matched to a gene: 9. CDR3 length equals 18 residues. The CDR3 DNA follows: TGTGCCAGCAGCTTAGTTCCAGGACAGGTATATAGCAATCAGCCCCAGCATTTT. Its protein is CASSLVPGQVYSNQPQHF.

The chain carries TRBV6-6 and TRBJ1-2; D may be TRBD1 (6 bases). This CDR3 region has 13 residues. CDR1 is MNHNY and CDR2 is SVGAGI in the germline V gene (reference sequence). V lost 0 bases and J 4 bases, leaving 6 bases between the germline ends. The CDR3 bases are TGTGCCAGCAGTTACTCGGGGGCCTATGGCTACACCTTC. This encodes CASSYSGAYGYTF.

The V gene is TRBV15, the J gene TRBJ2-1; 14 bases are a match to TRBD2. J was trimmed by 8 bases and V by 4 bases; bases with no gene match: 10. The CDR3 has 17 residues. The germline V gene has CDR1 LNHNV and CDR2 YYDKDF (reference sequence). The CDR3, as DNA: TGTGCCACCAGCACTCCCGGGACTAGCGGGAGTTCGCATGAGCAGTTCTTC. Translating it yields CATSTPGTSGSSHEQFF.

The CDR3 DNA sequence: TGTGCCAGCAGTTTATCGGCGGATCCCCCCTACAATGAGCAGTTCTTC. It encodes CASSLSADPPYNEQFF. The chain couples TRBV27 to TRBJ2-1, with D unresolved. The CDR3 covers 16 residues. V lost 0 bases and J lost 2, with 11 bases in between. CDR1 MNHEY and CDR2 SMNVEV come from the germline V gene (reference sequence).

J is TRBJ1-2 and V is TRBV5-1; D may be TRBD1 (6 bases). CDR3 length equals 16 residues. Trimming took 4 bases from V and 0 from J, leaving 16 bases between them. In germline, CDR1 is SGHRS, CDR2 YFSETQ. CDR3 loop: CASSPGWDTANYGYTF. CDR3 coding DNA: TGCGCCAGCAGCCCTGGATGGGACACAGCTAACTATGGCTACACCTTC.

The chain recombines TRBV5-1 with TRBJ1-2, with 7 bases aligning to TRBD1. The CDR3 spans 14 residues. The ends lost 4 bases at V and 2 bases at J; junction bases unmatched: 5. Per germline, CDR1 SGHRS and CDR2 YFSETQ. The chain's CDR3 is CASSPTGWNYGYTF. The CDR3, as DNA: TGCGCCAGCAGCCCGACAGGGTGGAACTATGGCTACACCTTC.

The V call is TRBV5-1, the J call TRBJ1-2; weak D call: TRBD1 (5 bases). Germline V gene lookup returns CDR1 SGHRS and CDR2 YFSETQ. There are 13 residues in the CDR3. Trimming shortened V by 0 bases and J by 2 bases, and 5 bases separated the two germline ends. CDR3 in amino acids: CASSLGQNYGYTF. Written as DNA, the CDR3 is TGCGCCAGCAGCTTGGGACAGAACTATGGCTACACCTTC.

This chain links TRBV2 with TRBJ2-5, with D possibly being TRBD2 (5 bases). Germline V lookup: CDR1 SNHLY, CDR2 FYNNEI. The CDR3 has 14 amino acids. Trimming removed 6 bases at V and 2 bases at J, with 13 bases between. As DNA, the CDR3 is TGTGCCAGCAGAGCCTCACTAGGGCAAGAGACCCAGTACTTC. Its protein is CASRASLGQETQYF.

The chain couples TRBV2 to TRBJ2-5; the match to TRBD1 covers 8 bases. The CDR3 covers 13 residues. Germline V lookup: CDR1 SNHLY, CDR2 FYNNEI. With 6 bases clipped from V and 5 bases from J, the junction kept 5 bases outside the gene matches. Written as DNA, the CDR3 is TGTGCCAGCAGGAGACAGGGGATGGAGACCCAGTACTTC. This gives the protein CASRRQGMETQYF.

The chain is built from TRBV25-1 and TRBJ2-6; TRBD2 matches at 8 bases. The CDR3 loop spans 18 amino acids. From germline, CDR1 is MGHDK and CDR2 SYGVNS. The junction had 14 bases not matched to a gene; V was cut back by 10 bases and J by 0 bases. The CDR3 coding sequence is TGTGCCACCTCCCCGGGGGGGGCGGGCTCCTCTGGGGCCAACGTCCTGACTTTC. Translating it yields CATSPGGAGSSGANVLTF.

The V gene is TRBV2, the J gene TRBJ2-1, with 13 bases fitting TRBD2. CDR1 is SNHLY and CDR2 is FYNNEI in the germline V gene. This CDR3 comprises 18 residues. J was trimmed by 7 bases and V by 6 bases; bases with no gene match: 15. Here the CDR3 DNA reads TGTGCCAGCAGCGACGAAGGGGATGGGACTAGCGGGGAGAATGAGCAGTTCTTC. The encoded protein is CASSDEGDGTSGENEQFF.

V gene TRBV10-3 combines with J gene TRBJ2-3; D is perhaps TRBD1 (6 bases). The CDR3 totals 14 residues. In germline, CDR1 is ENHRY, CDR2 SYGVKD. Trimming removed 2 bases at V and 4 bases at J, with 10 bases between. Here the CDR3 DNA reads TGTGCCATCAGTGAGGGACAGAGGCCAGATACGCAGTATTTT. Its protein is CAISEGQRPDTQYF.

The chain couples TRBV15 to TRBJ1-1; D gene ambiguous. CDR1 is LNHNV and CDR2 is YYDKDF in the germline V gene (reference sequence). Trimming took off 1 base at V and 1 base at J, with 7 bases between the two ends. The CDR3 spans 14 residues. This CDR3 reads CATSRASGNTEAFF. CDR3 coding DNA: TGTGCCACCAGCAGAGCCTCAGGGAACACTGAAGCTTTCTTT.

The genes are TRBV5-1 and TRBJ1-5; possible D gene TRBD1, 5 bases. Trimming left V 4 bases short and J 3 bases short, with 14 bases between. This CDR3 comprises 15 residues. CDR1 is SGHRS, CDR2 YFSETQ, per germline. CDR3 nucleotide sequence: TGCGCCAGCAGCGCGACAGCTGGTATCAATCAGCCCCAGCATTTT. Its translation is CASSATAGINQPQHF.

The chain links TRBV6-5 to TRBJ2-2; 8 bases are shared with TRBD1. The CDR3 is made up of 15 amino acids. Germline values: CDR1 MNHEY, CDR2 SVGAGI. V trimming: 6 bases; J trimming: 2 bases; junction bases outside the gene matches: 5. The CDR3 region has the DNA TGTGCCAGCAGAGGGGACAGGTCTAACACCGGGGAGCTGTTTTTT. This translates into CASRGDRSNTGELFF.

CDR3 amino acids: CASSPAHNTGELFF. In DNA form, the CDR3 reads TGTGCCAGCTCACCGGCCCACAACACCGGGGAGCTGTTTTTT. The rearrangement links TRBV18 to TRBJ2-2; D is uncertain. The ends were cut back, 3 bases at V and 2 bases at J, with 7 bases in the middle. The length of the CDR3 is 14 residues. Germline CDR1 KGHSH, CDR2 LQKENI.

The rearrangement links TRBV30 to TRBJ2-3; 8 nucleotides line up with TRBD1. The junction had 6 bases not matched to a gene; V was cut back by 5 bases and J by 5 bases. There are 13 residues in the CDR3. CDR1 GTSNPN and CDR2 SVGIG come from the germline V gene (reference sequence). For the CDR3, the DNA is TGTGCCTGGTGCCAGGGGGCGGGAGATACGCAGTATTTT. It specifies CAWCQGAGDTQYF.

Regarding this clone: Likely a read error: the CDR3 ends without its conserved phenylalanine or tryptophan. This chain links TRBV6-5 with TRBJ2-3; TRBD1 matches at 9 bases. The CDR3 contains 15 residues. Trimming removed 6 bases from V and 4 bases from J; junction bases left unmatched: 8. Looked up from germline, CDR1 is MNHEY and CDR2 is SVGAGI. CDR3 sequence reads: CASRGSRDRADTQYL. Here the CDR3 DNA reads TGTGCCAGCAGAGGATCCCGGGACAGGGCAGATACGCAGTATCTT.

This chain links TRBV19 with TRBJ1-2, with 7 bases aligning to TRBD1. Trimming at V came to 4 bases and at J to 7 bases, leaving 3 bases not matched to a gene. CDR1 and CDR2 from the germline V gene are LNHDA and SQIVND (reference sequence). This CDR3 is 12 amino acids long. CDR3: CASSTGGLGYTF. CDR3 DNA sequence: TGTGCCAGTAGTACAGGGGGTCTTGGCTACACCTTC.

Details on this clone: In the same sample, other DNA sequences code for this CDR3. The chain couples TRBV6-1 to TRBJ2-5; 7 bases align to TRBD1. Judging by the DNA end, TRBJ2-7 fits better; the J call may be wrong. The length of the CDR3 is 15 residues. Per germline, CDR1 MNHNS and CDR2 SASEGT. The CDR3 DNA is TGTGCCAGCAGTGAAGGGAGGCAGGGGGTCGACGAGCAGTACTTC. Its protein is CASSEGRQGVDEQYF.

The chain carries TRBV30 and TRBJ2-2, with TRBD2 identical over 13 bases. CDR1 and CDR2 (germline): GTSNPN, SVGIG (reference sequence). This CDR3 is built from 17 residues. With 4 bases clipped from V and 9 bases from J, the junction kept 14 bases outside the gene matches. CDR3 loop: CAWNKGAWTSGSRELFF. The CDR3 coding sequence is TGTGCCTGGAATAAGGGGGCTTGGACTAGCGGGAGCAGGGAGCTGTTTTTT.

This chain connects TRBV4-2 to TRBJ2-7; 7 nucleotides match TRBD2. From germline, CDR1 is LGHNA and CDR2 YNFKEQ. V was pared by 5 bases and J by 4 bases, with 11 bases of the junction left unmatched. The CDR3 covers 15 residues. The CDR3 DNA is TGTGCCAGCAGCTATTTCCGAACGGGAGGATACGAGCAGTACTTC. It specifies CASSYFRTGGYEQYF.

The chain carries TRBV18 and TRBJ2-2; 8 positions agree with TRBD2. The germline V gene has CDR1 KGHSH and CDR2 LQKENI. The J segment lost 0 bases and the V segment lost 8 bases, leaving 14 bases of the junction unmatched. This CDR3 has 18 amino acids. The CDR3 nucleotides read TGTGCCAGCAGACGTACAAGCGGGGGTCGATCGAACACCGGGGAGCTGTTTTTT. The encoded protein is CASRRTSGGRSNTGELFF.

A note on this clone: The junction shows a germline mismatch at one end, possibly a read error. This CDR3 is CDSSLGPTNEQYF. The CDR3 DNA reads as TGTGACAGCTCACTGGGGCCAACCAACGAGCAGTACTTC. The gene calls are TRBV18 and TRBJ2-7; possibly TRBD1 for D (5 bases). Germline V lookup: CDR1 KGHSH, CDR2 LQKENI. The CDR3 is made up of 13 amino acids.

The V gene is TRBV6-6, the J gene TRBJ1-1, with D maybe TRBD1 (5 bases). Trimming pared 2 bases from V and 4 bases from J, leaving 8 bases between. Germline CDR1 MNHNY, CDR2 SVGAGI (reference sequence). The CDR3 length is 13 residues. The CDR3 region has the DNA TGTGCCAGCAGTTACCAGGGAGGCACTGAAGCTTTCTTT. Encoded protein: CASSYQGGTEAFF.

The gene calls are TRBV27 and TRBJ2-7; 7 nucleotides agree with TRBD1. CDR1 MNHEY and CDR2 SMNVEV come from the germline V gene (reference sequence). The V and J ends lost 3 bases and 9 bases, in that order; junction bases with no gene match: 14. The CDR3 extends over 15 amino acids. CDR3: CASSFTAGGQRRQYF. Written as DNA, the CDR3 is TGTGCCAGCAGTTTTACGGCAGGGGGACAGCGGCGGCAGTACTTC.